This T cell receptor beta chain was sequenced during a study of human T cells and chemical hapten exposure. About the research overall: Per-sample TCR yield variability stemmed mainly from small pooled library volume differences.

Remarks on this clonotype: What it recognizes is unknown.

The sample's time point: patch test 1, 2 weeks after DPC sensitization. Treatment specified: therapeutic diphenylcyclopropenone sensitization with weekly scalp DPC. Non-pregnant alopecia patients aged 18 to 70, suitable for DPC therapy. The CDR3 covers 14 residues. Germline values: CDR1 SGHRS, CDR2 YFSETQ. Deletions cut 1 base from V and 0 bases from J, with 7 bases between. Per the original methods: Sample TCR totals centred on a median of approximately 96,000, ranging about 20,000 to 750,000. TCRdb used MiXCR to reprocess the RACE reads, holding one entry per CDR3 protein. These V and J calls are TCRdb output, not the study's own analysis. The data hold roughly 74,000 distinct CDR3 sequences, with around 30% observed a single time. Study-level points and caveats: Relative to controls, expanded TCRs formed significantly more large CDR3 similarity clusters.

Sample: whole blood, taken in connection with sensitization to the hapten diphenylcyclopropenone (DPC). The genes are TRBV5-1 and TRBJ2-5, with D hard to call. The sequence was collected from a man aged 40-49 years with alopecia areata. Some clones in this sample may be carry-over from other donors' samples. CDR3 DNA sequence: TGCGCCAGCAGCTTGCTGGGCTACCAAGAGACCCAGTACTTC. Its protein product is CASSLLGYQETQYF. The variable domain in full, with the rest retrieved from reference TRBV5-1 and TRBJ2-5, is KAGVTQTPRYLIKTRGQQVTLSCSPISGHRSVSWYQQTPGQGLQFLFEYFSETQRNKGNFPGRFSGRQFSNSRSEMNVSTLELGDSALYLCASSLLGYQETQYFGPGTRLLVL.